What follows are 27 T cell receptor beta chains derived from one specimen sequenced in a study of shared clonotypes between healthy human individuals. The table came from immunoSEQ multiplex PCR; TCRdb's copy has only in-frame clones and leaves some out. The sample gives approximately 97,000 clones, 67% of which show up once; about 45% is in the top ten. The sequencing input was memory CD8+ T cells sorted from blood. This sample's subset: CD45RO+ cells pooled with CCR7-negative TemRA cells. Receptors originate from a man aged 25 to 40 in good health.

There are many counts of this clone. V usage is TRBV11-2 and J usage is TRBJ2-7, with TRBD2 identical over 7 bases. The CDR3 consists of 16 residues. Germline assignment: CDR1 SGHAT and CDR2 FQNNGV. Trimming removed 2 bases from V and 4 bases from J; junction bases left unmatched: 11. The DNA of the CDR3 is TGTGCCAGCAGCTTATGGGGGGGGTTCGACTGGTACGAGCAGTACTTC. It is translated as CASSLWGGFDWYEQYF.

V usage is TRBV18 and J usage is TRBJ1-1; a possible D gene is TRBD1 (6 bases). This CDR3 spans 15 amino acids. Germline values: CDR1 KGHSH, CDR2 LQKENI. The V end was cut by 2 bases, the J end by 2 bases, with 12 bases between. CDR3 DNA: TGTGCCAGCTCACCAGGGGGGCAGCTAAACACTGAAGCTTTCTTT. Translation: CASSPGGQLNTEAFF.

V gene TRBV5-4 combines with J gene TRBJ1-2; D is undetermined. Trimming removed 1 base at V and 5 bases at J, with 15 bases between. The CDR3 has 15 residues. Germline CDR1 reads SGHNT; CDR2 reads YYREEE (reference sequence). The CDR3 sequence: CASSLFGATAYGYTF. For the CDR3, the DNA is TGTGCCAGCAGCTTGTTTGGAGCAACCGCATATGGCTACACCTTC. The variable domain in full, completed from reference TRBV5-4 and TRBJ1-2, reads ETGVTQSPTHLIKTRGQQVTLRCSSQSGHNTVSWYQQALGQGPQFIFQYYREEENGRGNFPPRFSGLQFPNYSSELNVNALELDDSALYLCASSLFGATAYGYTFGSGTRLTVV.

The V and J genes are TRBV7-6 and TRBJ1-2; 8 bases line up with TRBD1. The germline CDR1 and CDR2 sequences are SGHVS and FNYEAQ. The CDR3 length is 15 residues. The V segment lost 2 bases and the J segment 2 bases; nucleotides outside the gene matches: 4. The CDR3 region has the DNA TGTGCCAGCAGCTTATCAGGGGGCCCAAACTATGGCTACACCTTC. This sequence encodes CASSLSGGPNYGYTF.

Worth noting for this clone: A far larger clone is a single base away, which makes a read error likely. This sample includes further DNA sequences coding for the same CDR3. V is TRBV11-3 and J is TRBJ2-2, with D perhaps matching TRBD1 or TRBD2 (6 bases each). CDR1 and CDR2 (germline): SGHNT, YENEEA. The CDR3 spans 14 residues. CDR3 sequence reads: CASRPGGDTGELFF. The CDR3 nucleotides are TGTGCCAGCAGGCCCGGAGGGGACACTGGGGAGCTGTTTTTT.

The sample holds a few counts of this clone. The chain couples TRBV11-2 to TRBJ2-1, with D perhaps TRBD1 or TRBD2 (6 bases each). The length of the CDR3 is 12 residues. The germline V gene encodes CDR1 SGHAT and CDR2 FQNNGV. Trimming took 5 bases from V and 11 from J, leaving 13 bases between them. CDR3: CASSVGGAQQFF. Written as DNA, the CDR3 is TGTGCCAGCAGCGTGGGGGGCGCCCAGCAGTTCTTC.

DNA of the CDR3: TGTGCCAGCAGCCCCACAGATACGCAGTATTTT. This gives the protein CASSPTDTQYF. This chain joins TRBV13 and TRBJ2-3; D unresolved. V dropped 5 bases and J dropped 2 bases, with 2 bases sitting between them. CDR1 and CDR2 from the germline V gene are PRHDT and FYEKMQ (reference sequence). This CDR3 region has 11 residues.

This clone was seen a handful of times. The chain couples TRBV6-5 to TRBJ2-1; D is unclear. In germline, CDR1 is MNHEY, CDR2 SVGAGI. The CDR3 covers 12 residues. Trimming shortened V by 7 bases and J by 5 bases, and 9 bases separated the two germline ends. The CDR3 loop reads CASMSGDNEQFF. The CDR3 DNA follows: TGTGCCAGCATGTCAGGAGACAATGAGCAGTTCTTC.

This clone is a singleton in its sample. The chain carries TRBV27 and TRBJ2-7; possible D gene TRBD2, 5 bases. This CDR3 has 13 residues. V was trimmed by 1 base and J by 6 bases, leaving 10 bases between them. Germline assignment: CDR1 MNHEY and CDR2 SMNVEV (reference sequence). The CDR3 protein is CASSLYLRGEQYF. The CDR3 bases are TGTGCCAGCAGTTTATATCTACGGGGCGAGCAGTACTTC.

V usage is TRBV11-2 and J usage is TRBJ2-7; 7 bases agree with TRBD1. V dropped 2 bases and J dropped 7; count of bases not matched to a gene: 8. There are 14 residues in the CDR3. Per germline, CDR1 SGHAT and CDR2 FQNNGV. The CDR3 loop reads CASSLLQGVWEQYF. CDR3 nucleotides: TGTGCCAGCAGCTTATTGCAGGGGGTGTGGGAGCAGTACTTC.

The chain joins TRBV7-6 to TRBJ1-1, with unresolved D. The CDR3 consists of 13 residues. Germline V CDR1 and CDR2: SGHVS, FNYEAQ. The V end lost 0 bases, the J end lost 3 bases, and 5 bases lay between the germline ends. The CDR3 spells CASSLASHTEAFF. DNA for the CDR3: TGTGCCAGCAGCTTAGCTTCGCACACTGAAGCTTTCTTT.

The CDR3 loop reads CASSFVTGELFF. The CDR3 DNA reads TGTGCCAGCAGTTTCGTTACCGGGGAGCTGTTTTTT. The genes are TRBV27 and TRBJ2-2; the D is unclear. V shed 3 bases and J shed 5 bases, with 4 bases lying between them. Germline V lookup: CDR1 MNHEY, CDR2 SMNVEV (reference sequence). The CDR3 is 12 amino acids.

There are many counts of this clone. The chain links TRBV6-1 to TRBJ1-2; weak D call: TRBD1 (6 bases). The CDR3 has 15 amino acids. Trimming shortened V by 1 base and J by 0 bases, and 9 bases separated the two germline ends. Germline V gives CDR1 MNHNS, CDR2 SASEGT. CDR3 in amino acids: CASSEVEGANYGYTF. In DNA, the CDR3 is TGTGCCAGCAGTGAAGTTGAGGGGGCTAACTATGGCTACACCTTC.

The CDR3 loop is CASSLWGGAKNIQYF. CDR3 in DNA: TGTGCCAGCAGCTTGTGGGGAGGTGCCAAAAACATTCAGTACTTC. This rearrangement joins TRBV7-2 to TRBJ2-4, with D possibly being TRBD2 (6 bases). V shed 3 bases and J shed 1 base, with 10 bases lying between them. The CDR3 has 15 residues. Germline V gene lookup returns CDR1 SGHTA and CDR2 FQGNSA.

The chain is built from TRBV6-5 and TRBJ2-1; 8 bases align to TRBD2. The germline V gene has CDR1 MNHEY and CDR2 SVGAGI. This CDR3 region has 14 residues. The junction had 3 bases not matched to a gene; V was cut back by 2 bases and J by 6 bases. The CDR3 DNA is TGTGCCAGCAGTTACGCTGGGACTAGCAATGAGCAGTTCTTC. It encodes CASSYAGTSNEQFF.

Only a few counts were recorded for this clone. This rearrangement joins TRBV15 to TRBJ2-1, with a possible D match to TRBD1 (6 bases). Trimming removed 5 bases from V and 3 bases from J, with 8 bases in between. CDR1 and CDR2 (germline): LNHNV, YYDKDF (reference sequence). This CDR3 has 13 residues. The chain's CDR3 is CATSEGDYNEQFF. The CDR3 region has the DNA TGTGCCACCAGCGAGGGGGACTACAATGAGCAGTTCTTC. Full variable domain (missing parts from reference TRBV15 and TRBJ2-1): DAMVIQNPRYQVTQFGKPVTLSCSQTLNHNVMYWYQQKSSQAPKLLFHYYDKDFNNEADTPDNFQSRRPNTSFCFLDIRSPGLGDTAMYLCATSEGDYNEQFFGPGTRLTVL.

This chain joins TRBV9 and TRBJ2-5, with 8 bases identical to TRBD2. Germline loops: CDR1 SGDLS, CDR2 YYNGEE. CDR3 length: 14 amino acids. V shed 6 bases, J shed 2 bases, and the junction held 6 bases outside the gene matches. This CDR3 reads CASNKAGEQETQYF. The CDR3 nucleotides are TGTGCCAGCAACAAAGCGGGGGAGCAAGAGACCCAGTACTTC.

The chain couples TRBV7-3 to TRBJ2-2, with D possibly being TRBD1 (6 bases). The CDR3 runs 15 residues. V gave up 7 bases and J gave up 3 bases, with 15 bases separating them. CDR1 is SGHTA, CDR2 FQGTGA, per germline. Here the CDR3 DNA reads TGTGCCAGCAAAGTTGGGGGCCTGGACACCGGGGAGCTGTTTTTT. Its translation: CASKVGGLDTGELFF.

A single count supports this clone. The J gene is TRBJ2-4, the V gene TRBV28, with TRBD2 as a possible D gene (6 bases). Germline V lookup: CDR1 MDHEN, CDR2 SYDVKM. The CDR3 loop spans 15 amino acids. Deletions cut 5 bases from V and 7 bases from J, with 18 bases between. CDR3 loop: CASSPEEGFRNIQYF. The CDR3 bases are TGTGCCAGCAGTCCCGAGGAGGGTTTTCGGAACATTCAGTACTTC.

The chain has TRBV7-8 and TRBJ1-5; D is perhaps TRBD1 (5 bases). Germline V lookup: CDR1 SGHVS, CDR2 FQNEAQ. There are 15 residues in the CDR3. V was trimmed by 1 base and J by 6 bases, leaving 13 bases between them. For the CDR3, the DNA is TGTGCCAGCAGCTTAGGGACAATCAGCGGTCAGCCCCAGCATTTT. Its translation is CASSLGTISGQPQHF.

This clone was found a few times. CDR3 sequence: CASSLVGTSGSSGTQYF. CDR3 nucleotides: TGTGCCAGCAGCTTAGTCGGGACTAGCGGTAGCTCGGGGACCCAGTACTTC. This chain joins TRBV11-2 and TRBJ2-5, with 11 nucleotides matching TRBD2. CDR3 length: 17 amino acids. In germline, CDR1 is SGHAT, CDR2 FQNNGV. J gave up 7 bases and V 1 base, and 11 bases lay outside the gene matches.

The chain joins TRBV27 to TRBJ1-5, with D unresolved. Trimming pared 5 bases from V and 0 bases from J, leaving 14 bases between. The length of the CDR3 is 16 residues. Germline CDR1 reads MNHEY; CDR2 reads SMNVEV (reference sequence). DNA of the CDR3: TGTGCCAGCAGTCCCCGGGGAGACTATAGCAATCAGCCCCAGCATTTT. It yields the protein CASSPRGDYSNQPQHF.

The chain joins TRBV27 to TRBJ2-7; 7 positions agree with TRBD2. Trimming at V came to 5 bases and at J to 3 bases, leaving 7 bases not matched to a gene. Germline V CDR1 and CDR2: MNHEY, SMNVEV (reference sequence). The CDR3 is made up of 14 amino acids. The CDR3 DNA sequence: TGTGCCAGCAGTCTGACTAGCTCTGGCTACGAGCAGTACTTC. Protein product: CASSLTSSGYEQYF.

The J gene is TRBJ2-1, the V gene TRBV30, with a weak D call TRBD2 (5 bases). This CDR3 is built from 15 residues. The V gene lost 0 bases and the J gene lost 5 bases, with 14 bases spanning the gap. Germline V CDR1 and CDR2: GTSNPN, SVGIG (reference sequence). The CDR3 spells CAWSVPRLRNNEQFF. CDR3 bases: TGTGCCTGGAGTGTCCCCAGACTACGGAACAATGAGCAGTTCTTC.

The genes are TRBV15 and TRBJ1-2; 8 nucleotides agree with TRBD1. The J segment lost 5 bases and the V segment lost 4 bases, leaving 12 bases of the junction unmatched. CDR1 and CDR2 from the germline V gene are LNHNV and YYDKDF (reference sequence). This CDR3 contains 16 residues. The CDR3 DNA reads TGTGCCACCAGCACTAGACAGGGGTATACAAGTTATGGCTACACCTTC. Amino acid sequence: CATSTRQGYTSYGYTF.

CDR3 region: CSVPTGMSSYNEQFF. Written as DNA, the CDR3 is TGCAGCGTTCCTACAGGGATGAGCTCCTACAATGAGCAGTTCTTC. J is TRBJ2-1 and V is TRBV29-1; D is possibly TRBD1 (6 bases). This CDR3 region has 15 residues. Germline assignment: CDR1 SQVTM and CDR2 ANQGSEA. V was clipped by 5 bases and J by 0 bases, with 14 bases between them.

The chain recombines TRBV6-5 with TRBJ2-1; 8 positions match TRBD2. Per the germline V gene, CDR1 is MNHEY and CDR2 is SVGAGI. The CDR3 spans 13 residues. Germline trimming cut 7 bases from V and 6 bases from J; bases unmatched to any gene: 5. CDR3 region: CASTRSGSNEQFF. As DNA, the CDR3 is TGTGCCAGCACTAGAAGCGGGAGCAATGAGCAGTTCTTC.